Presented here are 16 T cell receptor beta chains from one specimen sequenced in a study of early T cells in non-severe SARS-CoV-2 infection. TCRdb passed the 5' RACE reads through MiXCR, listing each CDR3 protein once. The sample contains 100,000 to 150,000 distinct CDR3 sequences, about 15% of which appear only once. Specimen: whole blood. Source of these receptors: an adult who was a healthcare worker with PCR-confirmed SARS-CoV-2 infection or an uninfected control (not recorded which).

The V call is TRBV18, the J call TRBJ1-1; unclear D gene. The CDR3 extends over 13 amino acids. Trimming left V 2 bases short and J 9 bases short, with 13 bases between. Germline V lookup: CDR1 KGHSH, CDR2 LQKENI. The CDR3: CASSPMGWVKAFF. In nucleotides, the CDR3 is TGTGCCAGCTCACCAATGGGTTGGGTTAAAGCTTTCTTT.

In its sample, this clonotype was seen many times. This chain connects TRBV5-4 to TRBJ2-2; TRBD1 or TRBD2 may be the D gene (6 bases each). CDR3 length: 16 residues. V was trimmed by 0 bases and J by 5 bases, leaving 14 bases between them. The germline gives CDR1 SGHNT, CDR2 YYREEE (reference sequence). For the CDR3, the DNA is TGTGCCAGCAGCTTGGACGGGGGCGCGGGAACCGGGGAGCTGTTTTTT. Translated, it gives CASSLDGGAGTGELFF.

The sample holds many counts of this clonotype. This chain joins TRBV12-3 or TRBV12-4 and TRBJ2-2, with 8 bases that match TRBD1. This CDR3 is 15 amino acids long. Trimming at V came to 6 bases and at J to 4 bases, leaving 7 bases not matched to a gene. As DNA, the CDR3 is TGTGCCAGCAGCCAACAGGGGGAGGTCACCGGGGAGCTGTTTTTT. Residues: CASSQQGEVTGELFF.

The table lists this clonotype with a few counts. V is TRBV29-1 and J is TRBJ2-1; weak D call: TRBD1 (6 bases). The CDR3 spans 13 residues. The germline gives CDR1 SQVTM, CDR2 ANQGSEA. Trimming removed 5 bases at V and 9 bases at J, with 17 bases between. CDR3 sequence reads: CSVQRTVLGEQFF. The CDR3 nucleotides read TGCAGCGTTCAAAGGACAGTACTCGGTGAGCAGTTCTTC.

This clonotype turned up a few times. The chain joins TRBV18 to TRBJ2-7; D is possibly TRBD2 (5 bases). Trimming removed 4 bases from V and 0 bases from J, with 16 bases in between. Germline assignment: CDR1 KGHSH and CDR2 LQKENI. The length of the CDR3 is 16 residues. The CDR3 nucleotides read TGTGCCAGCTCACGGGCGGGCGGACGATACTCCTACGAGCAGTACTTC. This encodes CASSRAGGRYSYEQYF.

CDR3 protein: CASSFLGGNTEAFF. CDR3 coding DNA: TGTGCCAGCAGCTTCCTAGGAGGGAACACTGAAGCTTTCTTT. The chain carries TRBV11-2 and TRBJ1-1; no reliable D call. Germline assignment: CDR1 SGHAT and CDR2 FQNNGV. Trimming removed 3 bases from V and 1 base from J, with 9 bases in between. The CDR3 is 14 amino acids.

The V gene is TRBV29-1, the J gene TRBJ2-2; 8 nucleotides agree with TRBD1. CDR3 length: 14 amino acids. Germline lookup yields CDR1 SQVTM and CDR2 ANQGSEA. Trimming took 0 bases from V and 7 from J; bases not matched to a gene: 4. The CDR3 DNA is TGCAGCGTTGAAGATGGACAGGGAATCGGGGAGCTGTTTTTT. This gives the protein CSVEDGQGIGELFF.

This rearrangement joins TRBV12-3 or TRBV12-4 to TRBJ1-2; TRBD1 matches 9 bases. V was pared by 6 bases and J by 7 bases, with 18 bases of the junction left unmatched. This CDR3 is built from 17 residues. CDR3 nucleotide sequence: TGTGCCAGCAGGAGGGGAACGGGGACAGGGTTTGGGGCTGGCTACACCTTC. Protein: CASRRGTGTGFGAGYTF.

This clonotype has a count of ten or more. As DNA, the CDR3 is TGTGCCAGCAGCTTCGGGGACGGGGAGCTGTTTTTT. This sequence encodes CASSFGDGELFF. The gene calls are TRBV7-9 and TRBJ2-2; D might be TRBD2 (5 bases). In germline, CDR1 is SEHNR, CDR2 FQNEAQ (reference sequence). The CDR3 length is 12 residues. Trimming cost V 3 bases and J 7 bases, with 6 bases left between them.

V is TRBV12-3 or TRBV12-4 and J is TRBJ2-2; unclear D gene. The CDR3 has 12 residues. The V end lost 6 bases, the J end lost 5 bases, and 7 bases lay between the germline ends. The CDR3 DNA is TGTGCCAGCAGACCAATAACCGGGGAGCTGTTTTTT. This codes for CASRPITGELFF.

This clonotype was observed a handful of times. The chain uses TRBV12-3 or TRBV12-4 and TRBJ2-1; TRBD2 agrees at 8 bases. There are 14 residues in the CDR3. J was trimmed by 0 bases and V by 6 bases; bases with no gene match: 1. CDR3 DNA sequence: TGTGCCAGCAGGAGCGGGGGCTCCTACAATGAGCAGTTCTTC. Translated, it gives CASRSGGSYNEQFF.

This clonotype occurred a few times. The chain employs TRBV20-1 and TRBJ2-1; 10 nucleotides agree with TRBD2. V lost 6 bases to trimming and J lost 2 bases; unmatched junction nucleotides: 10. CDR1 and CDR2 (germline): DFQATT, SNEGSKA (reference sequence). The CDR3 contains 16 residues. CDR3 nucleotide sequence: TGCAGTGCCCCAGCGGGGGGGCCGAGTCCCTACAATGAGCAGTTCTTC. Amino acids: CSAPAGGPSPYNEQFF.

The V and J genes are TRBV2 and TRBJ2-2, with 7 bases that match TRBD2. CDR3 length: 15 amino acids. CDR1 is SNHLY, CDR2 FYNNEI, per germline. V lost 7 bases and J lost 5; bases outside the gene matches: 10. CDR3 loop: CASTGGLRKTGELFF. CDR3 sequence (DNA): TGTGCCAGCACGGGGGGACTTAGAAAAACCGGGGAGCTGTTTTTT.

This clonotype was found many times. The V and J genes are TRBV12-3 or TRBV12-4 and TRBJ1-6; 9 nucleotides agree with TRBD1. Germline trimming cut 3 bases from V and 5 bases from J; bases unmatched to any gene: 5. The CDR3 covers 16 residues. The CDR3: CASSLYRGRDNSPLHF. In nucleotides, the CDR3 is TGTGCCAGCAGTTTGTACAGGGGGCGTGATAATTCACCCCTCCACTTT.

This clonotype has just a few counts. This chain links TRBV5-5 with TRBJ2-3; D uncertain. CDR3 length: 15 amino acids. The V and J ends lost 0 bases and 2 bases respectively, with 10 bases between them. Germline CDR1 reads SGHKS; CDR2 reads YYEKEE (reference sequence). CDR3 sequence: CASSLDGYDTDTQYF. CDR3 bases: TGTGCCAGCAGCTTGGACGGATATGACACAGATACGCAGTATTTT.

Concerning this clonotype: One base away lies a much larger clone, so this may be a sequencing read error. This sequence joins TRBV12-3 or TRBV12-4 and TRBJ2-3; D might be TRBD1 (6 bases). The V end lost 0 bases, the J end lost 1 base, and 8 bases lay between the germline ends. This CDR3 spans 15 amino acids. The CDR3 spells CASSLARTGTDTQYF. The CDR3 bases are TGTGCCAGCAGTTTAGCCAGGACAGGCACAGATACGCAGTATTTT.